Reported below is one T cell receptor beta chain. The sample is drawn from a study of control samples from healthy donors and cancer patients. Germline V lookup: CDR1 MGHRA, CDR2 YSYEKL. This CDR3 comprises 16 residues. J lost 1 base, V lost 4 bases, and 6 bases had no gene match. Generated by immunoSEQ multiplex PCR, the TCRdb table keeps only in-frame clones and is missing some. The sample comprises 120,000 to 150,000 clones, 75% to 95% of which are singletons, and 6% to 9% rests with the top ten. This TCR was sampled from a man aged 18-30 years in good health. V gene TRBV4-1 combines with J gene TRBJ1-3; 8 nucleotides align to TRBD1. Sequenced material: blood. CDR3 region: CASSLNRQGSGNTIYF. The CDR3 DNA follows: TGCGCCAGCAGCCTCAATCGACAGGGGTCTGGAAACACCATATATTTT.